The clone carrying this T cell receptor beta chain showed up just once. Its antigen is still unknown. 13 Jbeta primers and 60 Vbeta primers were used for the PCR. This table comes from immunoSEQ multiplex PCR, and its TCRdb copy is limited to in-frame clones, with some not included. This sample yields tens of thousands of clones, of which more than 80% are seen a single time; roughly 1.6% belongs to the top ten. The germline CDR1 and CDR2 sequences are MGHRA and YSYEKL. The V gene end was trimmed by 0 bases and the J gene end by 5 bases; junction bases not matched to a gene: 11. This CDR3 spans 17 amino acids. The source of the sample is a study of cytomegalovirus exposure and HLA in healthy donors. Study observations and caveats: Specificity of a few CMV-associated chains for CMV antigens was verified in vitro.

The sequenced sample was PBMCs. The rearrangement links TRBV4-1 to TRBJ2-7; 9 nucleotides line up with TRBD2. The clonotype comes from a man aged 25-40 years in good health and CMV-seropositive. The CDR3: CASSQDEASGIINEQYF. The CDR3 region has the DNA TGCGCCAGCAGCCAAGATGAGGCTAGCGGGATTATAAACGAGCAGTACTTC.